Sequencing of this T cell receptor (beta chain) was carried out in a study of neoadjuvant anti-PD-1 for oral cavity cancer. Across the study: Before surgery, most patients got three to four biweekly 3 mg/kg nivolumab doses. General study findings and limits: Post-treatment tumors with larger preexisting clones showed more shrinkage.

This clone has only a few counts. The antigen remains undetermined. Time point specified: after neoadjuvant nivolumab, at surgical resection. With V trimmed by 4 bases and J by 0 bases, 1 base remained unmatched. This CDR3 spans 15 amino acids. Germline CDR1 and CDR2: SGHTA and FQGNSA. Survey sequencing of tumors mostly used 4 to 5 ug DNA, two replicates. Clones were sequenced by immunoSEQ multiplex PCR, and TCRdb holds only the in-frame ones, with some missing. The top ten clones hold approximately 15% of a sample with about 1,400 clones, approximately 56% of them seen once. The chain carries TRBV7-2 and TRBJ2-3; 10 nucleotides agree with TRBD2. This TCR was recovered from a person aged 40 to 85 with oral cavity squamous cell carcinoma. Here the sequenced sample was tumor tissue, taken after nivolumab (anti-PD-1) treatment. The CDR3 loop is CASSSSGSSTDTQYF. The CDR3 nucleotides read TGTGCCAGCAGCTCTAGCGGGAGCAGCACAGATACGCAGTATTTT. The variable domain in full, completed from reference TRBV7-2 and TRBJ2-3, reads GAGVSQSPSNKVTEKGKDVELRCDPISGHTALYWYRQSLGQGLEFLIYFQGNSAPDKSGLPSDRFSAERTGGSVSTLTIQRTQQEDSAVYLCASSSSGSSTDTQYFGPGTRLTVL.